The 4 T cell receptor beta chains below all came from one sample that was sequenced in a study of blood T cell repertoires in COVID-19. Measured with immunoSEQ multiplex PCR; TCRdb has only the in-frame clones, and not every one. The data show 300,000 to 400,000 clones, about 83% seen once. Specimen: peripheral blood. Every receptor here comes from a man aged 25 to 40 with active or convalescent COVID-19.

This sequence joins TRBV23-1 and TRBJ2-3; 9 bases are shared with TRBD2. TRBV23-1 is an ORF, with its function uncertain. V trimming: 3 bases; J trimming: 3 bases; junction bases outside the gene matches: 4. This CDR3 comprises 15 residues. Here the CDR3 reads CASSQATSGTDTQYF. The CDR3 nucleotides are TGCGCCAGCAGTCAGGCAACTAGCGGGACAGATACGCAGTATTTT.

The rearrangement uses TRBV7-2 and TRBJ2-7; tentative D call: TRBD2 (5 bases). The CDR3 runs 14 residues. The V and J ends lost 5 bases and 3 bases respectively, with 14 bases between them. Germline CDR1 is SGHTA and CDR2 is FQGNSA. The CDR3 loop is CASSAPGVGYEQYF. CDR3 nucleotides: TGTGCCAGCAGCGCCCCCGGGGTTGGCTACGAGCAGTACTTC.

As for this clone: A read error may be the cause here, since a much bigger clone is one base away. The chain carries TRBV20-1 and TRBJ2-7; TRBD1 might be the D (6 bases). Per germline, CDR1 DFQATT and CDR2 SNEGSKA (reference sequence). The CDR3 is made up of 11 amino acids. The V end lost 5 bases, the J end lost 4 bases, and 9 bases lay between the germline ends. The CDR3 DNA follows: TGCAGTGCTTGGACAGTTTACGAGCAGTACTTC. Protein product: CSAWTVYEQYF.

The gene calls are TRBV5-4 and TRBJ2-2; 10 bases match TRBD2. The germline V gene encodes CDR1 SGHNT and CDR2 YYREEE (reference sequence). The CDR3 is made up of 15 amino acids. V gave up 3 bases and J gave up 6 bases; unmatched junction bases: 5. The CDR3 DNA reads TGTGCCAGCAGCTCCCTAGCGGGAGAGGCCGGGGAGCTGTTTTTT. This codes for CASSSLAGEAGELFF.